This T cell receptor beta chain was retrieved from a study of spatial heterogeneity in lung cancer. Trimming took 2 bases from V and 1 from J; bases not matched to a gene: 5. CDR1 is SGHTA and CDR2 is FQGTGA in the germline V gene. The CDR3 has 17 amino acids. The table lists this clonotype with many counts. Antigen: not known. From the 5' RACE reads, TCRdb called clonotypes with MiXCR, one entry per CDR3 protein. The table has roughly 20,000 distinct CDR3 sequences, over 4% seen once. The time point: sample taken at primary tumor resection. The donors were approximately 65 patients with non-small cell lung cancer that was early-stage and untreated. Sequencing of whole RNA from tumor, nontumor lung or frozen PBMC involved no sorting. Regarding the study as a whole: Mutation counts in tumors were tracked by counts of expanded intratumoral alpha and beta TCRs.

This sample comprised lung tumor tissue, obtained at surgery. The receptor was isolated from a male donor with early-stage non-small cell lung cancer. The rearrangement uses TRBV7-3 and TRBJ2-5; 12 nucleotides match TRBD2. This CDR3 reads CASSLGLAGIGQETQYF. CDR3 nucleotide sequence: TGTGCCAGCAGCTTAGGACTAGCGGGAATCGGCCAAGAGACCCAGTACTTC.